A selection of T cell receptor beta chains follows, all from one sample in a study of cytomegalovirus exposure and HLA in healthy donors. Assay used: immunoSEQ multiplex PCR; TCRdb lists only in-frame clones, some missing. The sample consists of 130,000 or so clones, around 77% of them appearing once. Sample: PBMCs. The receptor source for this set is a man aged 18 to 29 in good health and CMV-seropositive. Each CDR3 is given with its conserved first and last residue. The D gene is left open where the match is weak. Clone size is given for some rows only: seen once, a few or many times, or a class if the clone is expanded.

>TRBJ2-7|TRBV15|TRBD2|once
CATSRDRGGTYEQYF
TGTGCCACCAGCAGAGATCGGGGAGGGACCTACGAGCAGTACTTC
>TRBJ1-1|TRBV28|.|.
CASSFFTGGNTEAFF
TGTGCCAGCAGTTTTTTTACGGGTGGGAACACTGAAGCTTTCTTT
>TRBJ1-1|TRBV5-1|.|.
CASSVNLAGNTEAFF
TGCGCCAGCAGCGTAAATTTAGCGGGGAACACTGAAGCTTTCTTT
>TRBJ1-1|TRBV10-2|.|.
CASSERGGDTEAFF
TGCGCCAGCAGTGAGAGGGGGGGTGACACTGAAGCTTTCTTT
>TRBJ2-3|TRBV9|.|.
CASSAGTEAHKDTQYF
TGTGCCAGCAGCGCGGGCACGGAGGCCCACAAGGATACGCAGTATTTT
>TRBJ1-1|TRBV30|.|.
CAWGALNGFEAFF
TGTGCCTGGGGGGCCCTAAACGGTTTTGAAGCTTTCTTT
>TRBJ2-7|TRBV19|TRBD2|.
CASSIGASGPYEQYF
TGTGCCAGTAGTATTGGAGCTAGCGGGCCCTACGAGCAGTACTTC
>TRBJ1-1|TRBV19|TRBD1|once
CASRGGTAYLNTEAFF
TGTGCCAGTAGAGGGGGGACAGCTTACTTGAACACTGAAGCTTTCTTT
>TRBJ1-4|TRBV5-4|TRBD1|.
CASSAGQGVTNEKLFF
TGTGCCAGCAGCGCCGGACAGGGGGTAACTAATGAAAAACTGTTTTTT
>TRBJ2-1|TRBV5-6|TRBD2|.
CASSPGLVLNEQFF
TGTGCCAGCAGCCCCGGACTAGTCCTCAATGAGCAGTTCTTC
>TRBJ2-1|TRBV10-3|TRBD1|.
CAISESGTGVNNEQFF
TGTGCCATCAGTGAGTCCGGGACAGGGGTTAACAATGAGCAGTTCTTC
>TRBJ2-5|TRBV4-2|TRBD2|.
CASSQDGSGGQETQYF
TGTGCCAGCAGCCAAGATGGTAGCGGGGGTCAAGAGACCCAGTACTTC
>TRBJ1-2|TRBV10-3|.|few
CAISQSGRGNGYTF
TGTGCCATATCACAGTCGGGCAGGGGAAATGGCTACACCTTC
>TRBJ2-7|TRBV27|.|.
CASSISGTSHVEQYF
TGTGCCAGCAGCATATCTGGGACTTCCCATGTCGAGCAGTACTTC
>TRBJ1-1|TRBV18|.|few
CASSPGGGWLNTEAFF
TGTGCCAGCTCACCTGGCGGGGGGTGGCTCAACACTGAAGCTTTCTTT
>TRBJ2-4|TRBV19|TRBD2|.
CASSKITGGEAKNIQYF
TGTGCCAGTAGTAAGATAACCGGGGGGGAAGCCAAAAACATTCAGTACTTC
>TRBJ1-5|TRBV13|TRBD1|.
CASSLGQGVNQPQHF
TGTGCCAGCAGCTTGGGACAGGGGGTCAATCAGCCCCAGCATTTT
>TRBJ1-4|TRBV18|TRBD1|few
CASSQGTGDEKLFF
TGTGCCAGCTCTCAGGGGACAGGGGATGAAAAACTGTTTTTT
>TRBJ2-7|TRBV4-2|TRBD1|.
CASSQDIGTGGSEQYF
TGTGCCAGCAGCCAAGATATCGGGACAGGGGGTAGCGAGCAGTACTTC
>TRBJ2-7|TRBV6-6|.|.
CASNLGGLVSGNEQYF
TGTGCCAGCAACCTGGGGGGTTTAGTTTCGGGTAACGAGCAGTACTTC
>TRBJ2-7|TRBV7-9|.|once
CASSHTGDSNEQYF
TGTGCCAGCAGCCATACAGGGGACTCGAACGAGCAGTACTTC
>TRBJ1-1|TRBV5-1|TRBD1|.
CASSLGDRADLTEAFF
TGCGCCAGCAGCTTGGGGGACAGGGCGGATTTAACTGAAGCTTTCTTT
>TRBJ2-2|TRBV15|.|.
CATSPYRGTTGELFF
TGTGCCACCAGCCCCTATCGGGGTACCACCGGGGAGCTGTTTTTT
>TRBJ1-5|TRBV6-5|.|.
CASSYNEGGNQPQHF
TGTGCCAGCAGTTATAACGAGGGAGGCAATCAGCCCCAGCATTTT
>TRBJ1-5|TRBV7-2|.|.
CASSLWGINQPQHF
TGTGCCAGCAGCTTATGGGGCATCAATCAGCCCCAGCATTTT
>TRBJ2-3|TRBV4-1|TRBD2|.
CASSQSPPLAAYRSGTDTQYF
TGCGCCAGCAGCCAGTCGCCCCCACTAGCGGCGTACCGAAGTGGCACAGATACGCAGTATTTT
>TRBJ1-3|TRBV7-9|.|.
CASSTPGDGNTIYF
TGTGCCAGCAGCACCCCGGGGGACGGAAACACCATATATTTT
>TRBJ1-1|TRBV5-1|.|.
CASSFQGLTEAFF
TGCGCCAGCAGCTTCCAGGGGCTCACTGAAGCTTTCTTT
>TRBJ2-7|TRBV25-1|.|.
CASSTTLGTYEQYF
TGTGCCAGCAGTACCACCCTAGGAACCTACGAGCAGTACTTC
>TRBJ1-5|TRBV5-1|.|.
CASSLGVIGSNQPQHF
TGCGCCAGCAGCTTAGGAGTGATTGGGAGCAATCAGCCCCAGCATTTT
>TRBJ2-7|TRBV6-1|TRBD1|.
CASSGRDSSISEQYF
TGTGCCAGCAGTGGCCGGGACAGTTCAATTAGCGAGCAGTACTTC
>TRBJ1-3|TRBV5-1|TRBD1|.
CASSPTGGWDTIYF
TGCGCCAGCAGCCCCACAGGGGGCTGGGACACCATATATTTT
>TRBJ2-3|TRBV19|.|few
CASREGGSPDTQYF
TGTGCCAGTAGAGAAGGTGGGAGCCCCGATACGCAGTATTTT
>TRBJ1-2|TRBV28|.|.
CASSLVGAGYTF
TGTGCCAGCAGTTTGGTAGGGGCTGGCTACACCTTC
>TRBJ2-1|TRBV6-1|TRBD1|.
CASSERGQIYNEQFF
TGTGCCAGCAGTGAAAGGGGACAGATATACAATGAGCAGTTCTTC
>TRBJ1-1|TRBV4-1|.|few
CASSQSLLRGNTEAFF
TGCGCCAGCAGCCAAAGTTTGTTGCGGGGGAACACTGAAGCTTTCTTT
>TRBJ2-1|TRBV7-9|.|.
CASSSIGDITSSSYNEQFF
TGTGCCAGCAGCTCAATAGGGGACATCACCTCGAGCTCCTACAATGAGCAGTTCTTC
>TRBJ2-1|TRBV2|TRBD1|once
CASSVGTGEQFF
TGTGCCAGCAGTGTTGGGACAGGGGAGCAGTTCTTC
>TRBJ1-2|TRBV11-2|.|.
CASSLDPANYGYTF
TGTGCCAGCAGCTTAGATCCAGCTAACTATGGCTACACCTTC
>TRBJ1-3|TRBV5-4|.|.
CASSLDRTASGNTIYF
TGTGCCAGCAGCTTGGACAGGACGGCGTCTGGAAACACCATATATTTT
>TRBJ2-7|TRBV6-5|.|.
CASSEGGVLYEQYF
TGTGCCAGCAGTGAAGGCGGGGTCCTCTACGAGCAGTACTTC
>TRBJ2-5|TRBV6-1|TRBD1|.
CASSPGTEQETQYF
TGTGCCAGCAGCCCCGGGACAGAGCAAGAGACCCAGTACTTC
>TRBJ2-7|TRBV9|.|.
CASSFGTNLDYEQYF
TGTGCCAGCAGCTTCGGGACAAACCTGGACTACGAGCAGTACTTC
>TRBJ1-2|TRBV12-5|.|.
CAEIQGGYGYTF
TGTGCTGAGATACAGGGTGGGTATGGCTACACCTTC
>TRBJ1-6|TRBV5-4|.|.
CASSLIGASYNSPLHF
TGTGCCAGCAGCTTGATTGGGGCGTCCTATAATTCACCCCTCCACTTT
>TRBJ2-7|TRBV12-2|.|.
CASRFPKGGGRAPSYEQYF
TGTGCAAGTCGCTTCCCAAAGGGGGGGGGACGGGCTCCATCCTACGAGCAGTACTTC
>TRBJ1-3|TRBV18|.|.
CASSTLTAIDSGNTIYF
TGTGCCAGCTCAACCTTGACAGCCATAGACTCTGGAAACACCATATATTTT
>TRBJ2-5|TRBV7-3|.|.
CASSPIGGGETQYF
TGTGCCAGCAGCCCCATCGGAGGAGGAGAGACCCAGTACTTC
>TRBJ1-3|TRBV5-4|TRBD1|once
CASSFNRGTGNTIYF
TGTGCCAGCAGTTTTAACAGGGGAACAGGAAACACCATATATTTT
>TRBJ2-2|TRBV11-2|TRBD1|.
CASSRRDRAAGELFF
TGTGCCAGCAGTCGCCGGGACAGGGCTGCCGGGGAGCTGTTTTTT
>TRBJ2-7|TRBV5-8|.|.
CASTFGYEQYF
TGTGCCAGCACCTTCGGCTACGAGCAGTACTTC
>TRBJ2-7|TRBV4-1|TRBD2|once
CASSQISGRVSYEQYF
TGCGCCAGCAGCCAAATTAGCGGGAGGGTCTCCTACGAGCAGTACTTC
>TRBJ2-3|TRBV5-1|.|.
CASSLVGEGTADTQYF
TGCGCCAGCAGCTTGGTAGGAGAGGGTACGGCAGATACGCAGTATTTT